This entry concerns a single TCR beta chain. Its antigen is unidentified. The data were obtained in a study of Ad26.COV2.S vaccination and SARS-CoV-2 variants. Treatment: roughly 19 received Ad26.COV2.S at low or high dose, single or two shots; 5 received placebo; per-sample allocation not given. Sampling occurred on day 63 after the first vaccine or placebo injection. An adult donor aged 18-55 years was enrolled in Boston. The assay was immunoSEQ multiplex PCR, and TCRdb's table has in-frame clones only and misses some. The data show some 520,000 clones, with around 90% seen just once and about 13% held by the top ten. CDR1 is SGHTA and CDR2 is FQGTGA in the germline V gene. The CDR3 has 13 residues. Trimming pared 5 bases from V and 7 bases from J, leaving 12 bases between. Study findings and constraints: Total T cell responses were possibly underestimated by TCR breadth and depth analyses. Substantial response breadth was reportedly seen for spike-specific CD8+ and CD4+ T cells after vaccination. Vaccinees displayed broader spike-specific TCR repertoires than placebo recipients.

The V and J genes are TRBV7-3 and TRBJ2-1; D may be TRBD1 (7 bases). The receptor was isolated from a person between 18 and 60 years old who received the Ad26.COV2.S COVID-19 vaccine or a placebo. The material sequenced was peripheral blood, taken in a trial of Ad26.COV2.S vaccine versus placebo. CDR3 region: CASSPPGGNEQFF. CDR3 DNA sequence: TGTGCCAGCAGCCCGCCAGGGGGGAATGAGCAGTTCTTC.